This T cell receptor beta chain comes out of a study of T cell clones after liver transplantation. Overall study results and limits: Graft donor-reactive T cells possibly entered the graft instead of undergoing deletion.

Method: immunoSEQ multiplex PCR; TCRdb's copy keeps in-frame clones and lacks some. The sample has 50,000 to 60,000 clones; about 73% are singletons. In the case of this clone: Its antigen remains unknown.

The CDR3 consists of 15 residues. Germline loops: CDR1 LNHDA, CDR2 SQIVND (reference sequence). V shed 6 bases, J shed 3 bases, and the junction held 5 bases outside the gene matches. Thawed unstimulated PBMCs were FACS-sorted by CD3, CD4 and CD8 into two populations. The sequence was collected from a human patient who received a liver transplant. Some T cells may originate from the graft donor. The chain couples TRBV19 to TRBJ2-1, with TRBD2 matching 10 bases. Specimen: CD4+ T cells from blood, collected at the approximately 16-month timepoint. The CDR3 here is CASSSGTSDYNEQFF. CDR3 sequence (DNA): TGTGCCAGTAGCTCCGGGACTAGCGACTACAATGAGCAGTTCTTC. The full variable domain, in which reference TRBV19 and TRBJ2-1 provide the parts outside the CDR3, is DGGITQSPKYLFRKEGQNVTLSCEQNLNHDAMYWYRQDPGQGLRLIYYSQIVNDFQKGDIAEGYSVSREKKESFPLTVTSAQKNPTAFYLCASSSGTSDYNEQFFGPGTRLTVL.